One sample yielded the 22 T cell receptor beta chains listed below, sequenced in a study of STAT5B mutations in CD4+ large granular lymphocyte leukemia. The method was immunoSEQ multiplex PCR; TCRdb's version includes in-frame clones alone and lacks a portion of them. The profile shows just over 40,000 clones, around 85% of them singletons. The sequenced sample was CD4+ T cells from blood buffy coats. These receptors all come from a human donor in good health.

The chain joins TRBV9 to TRBJ2-3; 11 positions match TRBD2. Germline V gene sequence: CDR1 SGDLS, CDR2 YYNGEE. The CDR3 has 18 amino acids. J lost 0 bases, V lost 4 bases, and 10 bases had no gene match. CDR3 protein: CASSKGTSGMTSTDTQYF. In nucleotides, the CDR3 is TGTGCCAGCAGCAAGGGGACTAGCGGAATGACTAGCACAGATACGCAGTATTTT.

V usage is TRBV5-4 and J usage is TRBJ2-7; maybe TRBD2 (5 bases). V was cut by 1 base and J by 3 bases, with 14 bases left in between. The germline CDR1 and CDR2 sequences are SGHNT and YYREEE (reference sequence). The CDR3 loop spans 15 amino acids. The CDR3 protein is CASSLTGAGRYEQYF. The DNA of the CDR3 is TGTGCCAGCAGCTTGACGGGCGCGGGTCGCTACGAGCAGTACTTC.

This sequence joins TRBV11-2 and TRBJ1-2; D is ambiguous. Germline V gives CDR1 SGHAT, CDR2 FQNNGV. The V gene lost 5 bases and the J gene lost 5 bases, with 15 bases spanning the gap. This CDR3 spans 14 amino acids. The chain's CDR3 is CASSPSRRSYGYTF. The CDR3 coding sequence is TGTGCCAGCAGCCCCAGCAGGCGGTCGTATGGCTACACCTTC.

The rearrangement uses TRBV18 and TRBJ1-5, with TRBD1 as a possible D gene (5 bases). Germline values: CDR1 KGHSH, CDR2 LQKENI. This CDR3 is 13 amino acids long. Deletions cut 4 bases from V and 1 base from J, with 5 bases between. The CDR3 loop is CASSQGSNQPQHF. DNA for the CDR3: TGTGCCAGCTCACAGGGGAGCAATCAGCCCCAGCATTTT.

The V call is TRBV4-2, the J call TRBJ2-5; D is undetermined. Per the germline V gene, CDR1 is LGHNA and CDR2 is YNFKEQ. The CDR3 covers 11 residues. With 2 bases removed from V and 5 bases from J, the gap between germline ends came to 3 bases. The CDR3 spells CASSQMETQYF. The CDR3, as DNA: TGTGCCAGCAGCCAAATGGAGACCCAGTACTTC.

The chain is built from TRBV6-5 and TRBJ2-1; 9 bases are shared with TRBD2. The J segment lost 9 bases and the V segment lost 5 bases, leaving 11 bases of the junction unmatched. This CDR3 spans 15 amino acids. CDR1 is MNHEY and CDR2 is SVGAGI in the germline V gene. The CDR3 spells CASSNLRREGGEQFF. The DNA of the CDR3 is TGTGCCAGCAGTAACTTGAGGCGGGAGGGGGGTGAGCAGTTCTTC.

V gene TRBV10-3 combines with J gene TRBJ1-1; 8 positions match TRBD1. The CDR3 is made up of 13 amino acids. Losses at the gene ends were 6 bases for V and 1 base for J; bases not matched to a gene: 1. Per the germline V gene, CDR1 is ENHRY and CDR2 is SYGVKD. CDR3 DNA sequence: TGTGCCATCAGGGGGACAGGGAACACTGAAGCTTTCTTT. Translated: CAIRGTGNTEAFF.

The genes are TRBV21-1 and TRBJ2-7; TRBD2, the table's D call, was not compared with the DNA. TRBV21-1 is assigned pseudogene status. This CDR3 has 18 amino acids. Here the CDR3 DNA reads TGTGCCAGCAGCAATGGAAGCCAACCTCGGAGGCAGGAATACGAGCAGTACTTC. It codes for CASSNGSQPRRQEYEQYF.

This chain uses TRBV6-5 with TRBJ2-2; D is ambiguous. V lost 2 bases to trimming and J lost 5 bases, with 12 bases between them. The CDR3 runs 15 residues. Germline V lookup: CDR1 MNHEY, CDR2 SVGAGI. The DNA of the CDR3 is TGTGCCAGCAGTTACCCTTCCATGGGAACCGGGGAGCTGTTTTTT. Translated: CASSYPSMGTGELFF.

The V gene is TRBV28, the J gene TRBJ1-2; 8 bases align to TRBD1. The CDR3 has 15 residues. Trimming cost V 5 bases and J 7 bases; bases outside gene matches: 12. Germline-derived CDR1 and CDR2 are MDHEN and SYDVKM. CDR3 loop: CASSTSGQGLGGYTF. CDR3 bases: TGTGCCAGCAGTACATCAGGACAGGGTCTCGGTGGCTACACCTTC.

The chain combines TRBV7-2 with TRBJ2-7; D possibly corresponds to TRBD2 (5 bases). The germline gives CDR1 SGHTA, CDR2 FQGNSA. Trimming took off 5 bases at V and 0 bases at J, with 14 bases between the two ends. CDR3 length: 15 residues. The CDR3 here is CASSLESGISYEQYF. The CDR3 DNA reads TGTGCCAGCAGCCTAGAGTCCGGGATCTCCTACGAGCAGTACTTC.

The chain carries TRBV19 and TRBJ1-5; maybe TRBD1 (5 bases). Germline loops: CDR1 LNHDA, CDR2 SQIVND (reference sequence). V was shortened by 4 bases and J by 3 bases, with 10 bases between the two germline ends. The length of the CDR3 is 14 residues. The CDR3 is CASSTDSFNQPQHF. DNA of the CDR3: TGTGCCAGTAGTACCGACAGTTTCAATCAGCCCCAGCATTTT.

The chain is built from TRBV5-6 and TRBJ2-2, with D perhaps being TRBD1 or TRBD2 (7 bases each). The CDR3 is 16 amino acids. The germline CDR1 and CDR2 sequences are SGHDT and YYEEEE. With 4 bases removed from V and 5 bases from J, the gap between germline ends came to 18 bases. The CDR3 here is CASSPAGQGGTGELFF. The DNA for the CDR3 is TGTGCCAGCAGCCCCGCCGGGCAGGGGGGGACCGGGGAGCTGTTTTTT.

This clone was detected a few times. The V and J genes are TRBV30 and TRBJ2-2; perhaps D is TRBD1 or TRBD2 (5 bases each). The CDR3 consists of 13 residues. Looked up from germline, CDR1 is GTSNPN and CDR2 is SVGIG (reference sequence). V lost 2 bases and J 7 bases, leaving 11 bases between the germline ends. This CDR3 reads CAWSIGDGGELFF. The CDR3, as DNA: TGTGCCTGGAGTATCGGGGACGGCGGGGAGCTGTTTTTT.

The chain has TRBV28 and TRBJ1-2; maybe TRBD1 (5 bases). Trimming shortened V by 5 bases and J by 2 bases, and 21 bases separated the two germline ends. The CDR3 is 17 residues long. Germline V CDR1 and CDR2: MDHEN, SYDVKM. The CDR3 loop is CASSPGEAGYRNYGYTF. The CDR3 region has the DNA TGTGCCAGCAGTCCCGGTGAGGCAGGGTATAGGAACTATGGCTACACCTTC.

The gene calls are TRBV6-6 and TRBJ1-5; D gene unclear. This CDR3 is built from 16 residues. V lost 6 bases to trimming and J lost 0 bases, with 15 bases between them. Germline values: CDR1 MNHNY, CDR2 SVGAGI (reference sequence). The CDR3 loop is CASSKRKDYSNQPQHF. CDR3 DNA sequence: TGTGCCAGCAGCAAACGGAAAGATTATAGCAATCAGCCCCAGCATTTT.

The chain combines TRBV18 with TRBJ1-1; a weak D match, TRBD1 (6 bases). Germline V gene sequence: CDR1 KGHSH, CDR2 LQKENI. Trimming cost V 5 bases and J 0 bases, with 19 bases left between them. This CDR3 is 17 amino acids long. The CDR3 sequence: CASSEFDRSLLNTEAFF. The CDR3 bases are TGTGCCAGCTCAGAATTCGACAGGAGCCTTTTGAACACTGAAGCTTTCTTT.

V and J are TRBV19 and TRBJ2-2, with 15 bases fitting TRBD2. The V gene end was trimmed by 7 bases and the J gene end by 6 bases; junction bases not matched to a gene: 3. The germline gives CDR1 LNHDA, CDR2 SQIVND (reference sequence). The CDR3 is made up of 15 amino acids. The CDR3 sequence is CASKRTSGGAGELFF. The CDR3, as DNA: TGTGCCAGTAAAAGGACTAGCGGGGGGGCCGGGGAGCTGTTTTTT.

This sequence joins TRBV29-1 and TRBJ2-3; 15 nucleotides match TRBD2. Losses at the gene ends were 8 bases for V and 2 bases for J; bases not matched to a gene: 20. The CDR3 has 20 residues. CDR1 SQVTM and CDR2 ANQGSEA come from the germline V gene. This CDR3 is CSTRTSGGATYSAYTDTQYF. In DNA form, the CDR3 reads TGCAGCACCCGGACTAGCGGGGGGGCTACTTATTCTGCATACACAGATACGCAGTATTTT.

This clone was found a few times. The chain carries TRBV5-6 and TRBJ1-2, with a weak D call TRBD1 (5 bases). Germline values: CDR1 SGHDT, CDR2 YYEEEE. The CDR3 is 15 residues long. V lost 1 base and J lost 6, with 16 bases in between. CDR3 amino acids: CASSLLGPAANGYTF. The CDR3 nucleotides read TGTGCCAGCAGCTTGCTGGGGCCCGCTGCAAATGGCTACACCTTC.

V gene TRBV7-9 combines with J gene TRBJ2-1; D is tentatively TRBD1 or TRBD2 (6 bases each). This CDR3 has 18 residues. The germline CDR1 and CDR2 sequences are SEHNR and FQNEAQ (reference sequence). The V gene lost 1 base and the J gene lost 0 bases, with 16 bases spanning the gap. CDR3 DNA: TGTGCCAGCAGCTTAGAGAGGGGGACTCGGAGCTCCTACAATGAGCAGTTCTTC. Its protein is CASSLERGTRSSYNEQFF.

CDR3 DNA: TGTGCCAGCTCTCTCATAATAGGGTTAGGAGCTTCGAACACTGAAGCTTTCTTT. Translation: CASSLIIGLGASNTEAFF. The chain employs TRBV18 and TRBJ1-1; D remains unclear. V was pared by 6 bases and J by 1 base, with 24 bases between. CDR1 is KGHSH, CDR2 LQKENI, per germline. The CDR3 contains 18 residues.